This TCR beta chain derives from a study of vaccination and CD4 T cells after COVID-19. Study summary: The study drew post-COVID samples a median roughly 99 days after diagnosis (range 35 to 161).

The CDR3 is 17 residues long. From germline, CDR1 is SGHAT and CDR2 FQNNGV. V shed 6 bases and J 0 bases; nucleotides not matched to a gene: 12. Regarding time point: late sampling 161 to 241 days after vaccination in three convalescent patients. TCRdb re-called the PCR reads with MiXCR, one entry per CDR3 protein. This sample has about 29,000 distinct CDR3 sequences; 50% occur once, and the top ten carry approximately 6.1%. The source of this sequence is a human donor who had recovered from COVID-19. The chain employs TRBV11-2 and TRBJ2-3; 7 nucleotides agree with TRBD1. Material: CD4+ T cells from blood, obtained about 7 months after SARS-CoV-2 vaccination. CDR3 coding DNA: TGTGCCAGCAGGGTCAACAGGGGACCTTCTAGCACAGATACGCAGTATTTT. Translated: CASRVNRGPSSTDTQYF.